This T cell receptor (beta chain) appears in the sequencing data of a study of cytomegalovirus exposure and HLA in healthy donors. Overall study: Out of around 360 genotyped donors, 81% belonged to the Caucasian-associated ancestry cluster.

CDR3 length: 13 residues. Germline lookup yields CDR1 SEHNR and CDR2 FQNEAQ (reference sequence). V was pared by 5 bases and J by 5 bases, with 12 bases between. Study-wide points: It was only CMV serostatus that was available as immune exposure information. Researchers reported from a later analysis that most CMV-associated TCR beta chains appeared HLA-restricted. Later on, a genetic analysis was performed. It linked a missense variant in DCLRE1C with V- and J-gene trimming of TCR beta.

On this clone itself: Its antigen remains unknown.

The PCR used 60 Vbeta and 13 Jbeta primers. Measured with immunoSEQ multiplex PCR; TCRdb has only the in-frame clones, and not every one. The profile covers around 130,000 clones, with 65% to 90% appearing a single time and 2% to 2.5% taken by the ten largest. The sample consisted of PBMCs. The sequence was collected from a man aged 30 to 39 in good health and CMV-seronegative. This chain joins TRBV7-9 and TRBJ1-1, with D uncertain. The CDR3 DNA is TGTGCCAGCAGCCTGGCCATCAAAACTGAAGCTTTCTTT. Translating it yields CASSLAIKTEAFF.